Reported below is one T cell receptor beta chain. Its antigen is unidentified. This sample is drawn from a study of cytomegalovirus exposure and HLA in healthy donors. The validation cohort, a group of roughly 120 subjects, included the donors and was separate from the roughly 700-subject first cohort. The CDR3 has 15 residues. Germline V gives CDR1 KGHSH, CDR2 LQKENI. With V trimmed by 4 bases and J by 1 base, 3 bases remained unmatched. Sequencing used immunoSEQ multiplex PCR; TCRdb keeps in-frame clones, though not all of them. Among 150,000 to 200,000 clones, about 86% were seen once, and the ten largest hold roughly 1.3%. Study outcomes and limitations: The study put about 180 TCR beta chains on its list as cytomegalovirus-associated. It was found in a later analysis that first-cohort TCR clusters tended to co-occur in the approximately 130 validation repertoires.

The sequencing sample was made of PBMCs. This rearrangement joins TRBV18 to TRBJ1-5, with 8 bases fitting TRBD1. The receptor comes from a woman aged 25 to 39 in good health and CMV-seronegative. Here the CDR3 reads CASSQQGASNQPQHF. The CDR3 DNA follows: TGTGCCAGCTCACAGCAGGGGGCAAGCAATCAGCCCCAGCATTTT.